Sequencing of this T cell receptor beta chain was carried out in a study of Ad26.COV2.S vaccination and SARS-CoV-2 variants. Trimming cost V 5 bases and J 4 bases, with 12 bases left between them. This CDR3 contains 13 residues. The germline CDR1 and CDR2 sequences are LNHDA and SQIVND (reference sequence). Here immunoSEQ multiplex PCR was the method, and the copy in TCRdb shows in-frame clones only, minus some. Of a few hundred thousand clones listed, about 87% are singletons. Treatment meaning: some 19 received Ad26.COV2.S at low or high dose, single or two shots; roughly 5 received placebo; per-sample allocation not given. Specimen acquisition occurred on day 63 following the initial vaccine or placebo injection.

The V call is TRBV19, the J call TRBJ2-7, with a possible D match to TRBD1 (6 bases). Sample: peripheral blood, taken in a trial of Ad26.COV2.S vaccine versus placebo. This TCR came from a person between 18 and 65 years old who received the Ad26.COV2.S COVID-19 vaccine or a placebo. The CDR3 loop is CASSPGHLYEQYF. CDR3 DNA: TGTGCCAGTAGTCCGGGACACCTTTACGAGCAGTACTTC.